This TCR beta chain was sequenced for a study of control samples from healthy donors and cancer patients. Generated by immunoSEQ multiplex PCR, the TCRdb table keeps only in-frame clones and is missing some. The table records 90,000 to 100,000 clones, 70% to 80% of them present only once. Germline V gene sequence: CDR1 GTSNPN, CDR2 SVGIG (reference sequence). Trimming removed 4 bases at V and 2 bases at J, with 14 bases between. The CDR3 spans 14 residues. The source of this sequence is a woman in her thirties in good health. The chain has TRBV30 and TRBJ1-2; the D gene is possibly TRBD1 (5 bases). Sequencing input: blood. CDR3: CAWNRPGQNYGYTF. Here the CDR3 DNA reads TGTGCCTGGAACCGCCCCGGACAAAACTATGGCTACACCTTC.